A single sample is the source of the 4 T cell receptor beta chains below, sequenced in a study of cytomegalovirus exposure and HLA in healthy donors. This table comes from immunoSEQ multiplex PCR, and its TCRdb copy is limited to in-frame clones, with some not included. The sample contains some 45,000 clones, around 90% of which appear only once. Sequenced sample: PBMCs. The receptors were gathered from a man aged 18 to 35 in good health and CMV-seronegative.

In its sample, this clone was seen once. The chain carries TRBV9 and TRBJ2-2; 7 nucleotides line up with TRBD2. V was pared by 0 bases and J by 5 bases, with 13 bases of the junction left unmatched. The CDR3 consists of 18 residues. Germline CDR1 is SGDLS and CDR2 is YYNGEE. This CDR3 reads CASSVEAMGLLITGELFF. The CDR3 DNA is TGTGCCAGCAGCGTAGAAGCCATGGGACTACTGATTACCGGGGAGCTGTTTTTT.

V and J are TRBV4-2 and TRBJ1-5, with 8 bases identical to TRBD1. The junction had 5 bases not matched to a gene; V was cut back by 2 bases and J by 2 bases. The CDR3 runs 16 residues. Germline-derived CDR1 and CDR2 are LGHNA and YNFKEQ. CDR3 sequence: CASSQQATGGNQPQHF. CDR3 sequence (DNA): TGTGCCAGCAGCCAACAGGCGACAGGGGGCAATCAGCCCCAGCATTTT.

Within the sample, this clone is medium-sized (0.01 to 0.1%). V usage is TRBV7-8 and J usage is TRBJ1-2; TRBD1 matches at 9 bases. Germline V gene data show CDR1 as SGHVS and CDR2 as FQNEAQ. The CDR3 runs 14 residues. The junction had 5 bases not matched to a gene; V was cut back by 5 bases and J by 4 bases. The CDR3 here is CASSEGQGIYGYTF. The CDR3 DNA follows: TGTGCCAGCAGCGAAGGACAGGGGATCTATGGCTACACCTTC.

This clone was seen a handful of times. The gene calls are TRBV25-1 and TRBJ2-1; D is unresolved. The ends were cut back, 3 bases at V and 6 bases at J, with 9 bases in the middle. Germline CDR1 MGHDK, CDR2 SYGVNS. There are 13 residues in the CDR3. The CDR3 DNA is TGTGCCAGCAGTGAGCGTCCAACCAATGAGCAGTTCTTC. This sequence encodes CASSERPTNEQFF.